This is a list of T cell receptor beta chains from one sample in a study of Graves' ophthalmopathy and Graves' hyperthyroidism. TCRdb ran MiXCR on the multiplex PCR reads and lists one entry per CDR3 protein. The sample includes over a million distinct CDR3 sequences, around a third of them seen just once. The sequencing sample was made of peripheral blood or thyroid tissue (not recorded which). The receptor set was obtained from an adult man with Graves' hyperthyroidism. Both conserved end residues are part of each CDR3. A D gene is named only where the DNA matches it firmly.

D gene	CDR3 length	V gene	J gene	CDR3 protein
NA	14	TRBV15	TRBJ1-5	CATSRGQRGQPQHF
TRBD1	14	TRBV30	TRBJ1-5	CAWSGDRADQPQHF
NA	14	TRBV5-8	TRBJ1-3	CASSGSRSGNTIYF
TRBD2	17	TRBV25-1	TRBJ2-5	CARREGQFRVSQETQYF
TRBD1	16	TRBV4-3	TRBJ1-3	CASSQEDRSSGNTIYF
TRBD1	11	TRBV20-1	TRBJ2-7	CSLATGDEQYF
NA	17	TRBV12-3/TRBV12-4	TRBJ2-5	CASSELTPGHSQETQYF
TRBD1	15	TRBV20-1	TRBJ1-1	CSARVRGFMNTEAFF
TRBD1	15	TRBV29-1	TRBJ1-2	CSVEVGTGGYYGYTF
NA	12	TRBV29-1	TRBJ1-1	CSVDVGNTEAFF
NA	16	TRBV12-3/TRBV12-4	TRBJ1-6	CASSQNLSGWNSPLHF
TRBD1	13	TRBV12-3/TRBV12-4	TRBJ2-7	CATPGQGPHEQYF
NA	14	TRBV10-2	TRBJ2-5	CASSEEIGQETQYF
NA	12	TRBV20-1	TRBJ2-7	CSASHGGHEQYF
TRBD1	16	TRBV20-1	TRBJ1-5	CSARDFGTGRNQPQHF
TRBD1	16	TRBV7-2	TRBJ1-2	CASSLAQGVLNYGYTF
NA	16	TRBV12-3/TRBV12-4	TRBJ2-2	CASSRERLLNTGELFF
NA	16	TRBV12-3/TRBV12-4	TRBJ1-2	CASSFTVGQRSYGYTF
NA	15	TRBV11-2	TRBJ2-7	CASSSPNKGLYEQYF
TRBD1	14	TRBV29-1	TRBJ2-5	CSAGGTGGGETQYF
TRBD1	16	TRBV2	TRBJ2-7	CASSEAVGTGVYEQYF
NA	12	TRBV10-3	TRBJ1-6	CAISDRQSPLHF
TRBD1	14	TRBV24-1	TRBJ1-2	CATSDSWTGRGYTF
TRBD1	17	TRBV12-3/TRBV12-4	TRBJ2-6	CASRLGQASSGANVLTF
NA	15	TRBV6-5	TRBJ1-1	CASSYGRGMNTEAFF
TRBD1	15	TRBV10-3	TRBJ1-6	CAISEGTGGASPLHF
NA	14	TRBV24-1	TRBJ2-3	CATSDLGLTDTQYF
NA	16	TRBV2	TRBJ1-2	CASSECRPMVVCGYTF
NA	15	TRBV10-3	TRBJ2-5	CASSGSLIGGETQYF
TRBD1	13	TRBV29-1	TRBJ2-5	CSVGTGGKETQYF
NA	11	TRBV28	TRBJ2-7	CASSFVSEQYF
NA	15	TRBV4-3	TRBJ1-6	CASSQDGEDNSPLHF
NA	16	TRBV7-9	TRBJ1-1	CASSSLLDYANTEAFF
NA	14	TRBV7-2	TRBJ2-7	CASIPGPTSYEQYF